Presented here are 17 T cell receptor beta chains from one specimen sequenced in a study of blood T cell repertoires in COVID-19. Produced via immunoSEQ multiplex PCR; TCRdb's table is partial and in-frame only. The sample has 70,000 or so clones, around 90% seen once; the top ten hold 1.5%. The sequencing sample was made of peripheral blood. The receptors originated from a middle-aged man with acute or convalescent COVID-19.

The chain employs TRBV7-2 and TRBJ2-2, with a weak D call TRBD2 (6 bases). The V end was cut by 4 bases, the J end by 6 bases, with 12 bases between. CDR3 length equals 14 residues. Germline V gene data show CDR1 as SGHTA and CDR2 as FQGNSA. The CDR3 here is CASSSNTSPGELFF. The DNA of the CDR3 is TGTGCCAGCAGCTCCAACACTAGCCCCGGGGAGCTGTTTTTT.

This rearrangement joins TRBV28 to TRBJ1-2; 7 bases map to TRBD1. Germline V gene data show CDR1 as MDHEN and CDR2 as SYDVKM. Germline trimming cut 2 bases from V and 1 base from J; bases unmatched to any gene: 4. CDR3 size: 15 residues. The CDR3 coding sequence is TGTGCCAGCAGTTTAAAAGGGACAGTTAACTATGGCTACACCTTC. Amino acid sequence: CASSLKGTVNYGYTF.

The chain is built from TRBV18 and TRBJ1-5; no definite D call. The germline V gene encodes CDR1 KGHSH and CDR2 LQKENI. This CDR3 is built from 14 residues. With 1 base removed from V and 3 bases from J, the gap between germline ends came to 7 bases. Written as DNA, the CDR3 is TGTGCCAGCTCACCACTGCGGGCCAATCAGCCCCAGCATTTT. Its translation: CASSPLRANQPQHF.

This chain connects TRBV6-2 or TRBV6-3 to TRBJ1-1, with D possibly matching TRBD1 (6 bases). CDR3 length: 13 residues. Germline values: CDR1 MNHEY, CDR2 SVGEGT. V shed 4 bases and J shed 4 bases, with 10 bases lying between them. CDR3 bases: TGTGCCAGCAGTTTTCAGGGGCGCACTGAAGCTTTCTTT. It translates to CASSFQGRTEAFF.

In DNA form, the CDR3 reads TGTGCCAGCAGCTTTACTAGGAGCGACACAGATACGCAGTATTTT. Protein sequence: CASSFTRSDTDTQYF. J is TRBJ2-3 and V is TRBV7-2, with TRBD2 as a possible D gene (5 bases). Germline V gene data show CDR1 as SGHTA and CDR2 as FQGNSA. V lost 3 bases and J 2 bases, leaving 12 bases between the germline ends. The CDR3 is 15 amino acids. Combining the CDR3 with reference TRBV7-2 and TRBJ2-3 gives the whole variable domain GAGVSQSPSNKVTEKGKDVELRCDPISGHTALYWYRQSLGQGLEFLIYFQGNSAPDKSGLPSDRFSAERTGGSVSTLTIQRTQQEDSAVYLCASSFTRSDTDTQYFGPGTRLTVL.

This rearrangement joins TRBV6-2 or TRBV6-3 to TRBJ1-6; no reliable D call. With 4 bases removed from V and 9 bases from J, the gap between germline ends came to 7 bases. The CDR3 spans 12 residues. The germline V gene encodes CDR1 MNHEY and CDR2 SVGEGT. The CDR3 protein is CASSSGSSPLHF. CDR3 sequence (DNA): TGTGCCAGCAGTTCTGGGAGTTCACCCCTCCACTTT.

This chain joins TRBV6-2 or TRBV6-3 and TRBJ2-4; D is possibly TRBD1 (6 bases). Trimming removed 3 bases at V and 0 bases at J, with 12 bases between. The CDR3 sequence is 16 residues long. The germline V gene has CDR1 MNHEY and CDR2 SVGEGT. The CDR3 loop reads CASSYGQLLAKNIQYF. The DNA of the CDR3 is TGTGCCAGCAGTTATGGACAGCTACTAGCCAAAAACATTCAGTACTTC.

On this clone itself: The same CDR3 also results from other DNA sequences found in this sample. The J gene is TRBJ2-1, the V gene TRBV10-3; 7 nucleotides line up with TRBD2. Germline-derived CDR1 and CDR2 are ENHRY and SYGVKD. Trimming removed 0 bases from V and 1 base from J; junction bases left unmatched: 0. The CDR3 runs to 15 residues. CDR3 nucleotides: TGTGCCATCAGTGAGTCGGGGGGGTCCTACAATGAGCAGTTCTTC. Amino acid sequence: CAISESGGSYNEQFF.

The CDR3 nucleotides read TGTGCCAGCAGTTTTGACAGGGCCACGGGTTCACCCCTCCACTTT. This sequence encodes CASSFDRATGSPLHF. The rearrangement links TRBV2 to TRBJ1-6, with 7 positions matching TRBD1. V lost 5 bases, J lost 9 bases, and 10 bases stayed unmatched. The CDR3 consists of 15 residues. Germline CDR1 reads SNHLY; CDR2 reads FYNNEI.

This clone was detected a few times. The rearrangement links TRBV19 to TRBJ1-4, with D perhaps TRBD1 (6 bases). The germline V gene encodes CDR1 LNHDA and CDR2 SQIVND (reference sequence). CDR3 size: 16 residues. Trimming pared 8 bases from V and 7 bases from J, leaving 23 bases between. CDR3 in DNA: TGTGCCAGTCCTAAGGGGGGGGGCGGCCTGGGTGAAAAACTGTTTTTT. Translating it yields CASPKGGGGLGEKLFF.

The gene calls are TRBV7-9 and TRBJ2-5; no firm D call. This CDR3 has 12 residues. The V end lost 3 bases, the J end lost 4 bases, and 6 bases lay between the germline ends. Germline V lookup: CDR1 SEHNR, CDR2 FQNEAQ (reference sequence). CDR3 residues: CASSLSIETQYF. The CDR3, as DNA: TGTGCCAGCAGCTTGTCAATAGAGACCCAGTACTTC.

CDR3 in amino acids: CASSPQDSRGYTF. CDR3 in DNA: TGTGCCAGCAGTCCACAGGATTCGCGTGGCTACACCTTC. The chain recombines TRBV28 with TRBJ1-2; TRBD1 might be the D (5 bases). This CDR3 region has 13 residues. CDR1 and CDR2 from the germline V gene are MDHEN and SYDVKM. Trimming removed 5 bases at V and 7 bases at J, with 14 bases between.

This clone was observed a single time. The gene calls are TRBV7-6 and TRBJ1-4; 8 bases map to TRBD1. Germline CDR1 is SGHVS and CDR2 is FNYEAQ. The ends lost 2 bases at V and 8 bases at J; junction bases unmatched: 7. The CDR3 is made up of 15 amino acids. CDR3 sequence (DNA): TGTGCCAGCAGCTTAACTGGACAGGGCCGGGAAAAACTGTTTTTT. Translation: CASSLTGQGREKLFF.

The V gene is TRBV4-2, the J gene TRBJ1-5, with unresolved D. From germline, CDR1 is LGHNA and CDR2 YNFKEQ. The CDR3 sequence is 15 residues long. Trimming cost V 3 bases and J 6 bases, with 15 bases left between them. CDR3 in amino acids: CASSQGTGRGQPQHF. For the CDR3, the DNA is TGTGCCAGCAGCCAGGGAACGGGAAGAGGTCAGCCCCAGCATTTT.

This chain connects TRBV9 to TRBJ2-3; 7 positions match TRBD1. There are 15 residues in the CDR3. V shed 0 bases, J shed 4 bases, and the junction held 5 bases outside the gene matches. CDR1 SGDLS and CDR2 YYNGEE come from the germline V gene. The CDR3 loop is CASSVGTGTSDTQYF. CDR3 bases: TGTGCCAGCAGCGTAGGGACAGGAACGTCAGATACGCAGTATTTT.

The genes are TRBV6-2 or TRBV6-3 and TRBJ1-1; 9 nucleotides agree with TRBD1. The ends lost 2 bases at V and 6 bases at J; junction bases unmatched: 1. The CDR3 runs to 13 residues. Germline CDR1 reads MNHEY; CDR2 reads SVGEGT. The CDR3, as DNA: TGTGCCAGCAGTTACAGGACAGGGGCTGAAGCTTTCTTT. Translation gives CASSYRTGAEAFF.

V usage is TRBV9 and J usage is TRBJ1-3, with a weak D call TRBD1 (6 bases). The CDR3 is 16 amino acids. Germline V gene lookup returns CDR1 SGDLS and CDR2 YYNGEE. Trimming shortened V by 1 base and J by 0 bases, and 11 bases separated the two germline ends. DNA of the CDR3: TGTGCCAGCAGCGTACTTCCACAGGGCTCTGGAAACACCATATATTTT. Its translation is CASSVLPQGSGNTIYF. Drawing the rest from reference TRBV9 and TRBJ1-3, the complete variable domain is DSGVTQTPKHLITATGQRVTLRCSPRSGDLSVYWYQQSLDQGLQFLIQYYNGEERAKGNILERFSAQQFPDLHSELNLSSLELGDSALYFCASSVLPQGSGNTIYFGEGSWLTVV.